The 5 T cell receptor beta chains presented below share a single source sample, sequenced in a study of cytomegalovirus exposure and HLA in healthy donors. Use of 60 Vbeta and 13 Jbeta primers characterized the PCR. TCRdb's table, derived via immunoSEQ multiplex PCR, lists solely in-frame clones and lacks some. The sample holds about 98,000 clones; around 76% are singletons and the top ten take approximately 9.2%. What was sequenced was PBMCs. Receptors originate from a human donor in good health.

The genes are TRBV7-9 and TRBJ2-4; 9 bases match TRBD1. The length of the CDR3 is 16 residues. Germline V gene lookup returns CDR1 SEHNR and CDR2 FQNEAQ (reference sequence). V lost 5 bases and J lost 6; bases outside the gene matches: 11. CDR3 sequence (DNA): TGTGCCAGCAGCGCCCGACAACAGGGGGCCGGAAACATTCAGTACTTC. Protein sequence: CASSARQQGAGNIQYF. The entire variable domain, with the rest obtained from reference TRBV7-9 and TRBJ2-4, is as follows: DTGVSQNPRHKITKRGQNVTFRCDPISEHNRLYWYRQTLGQGPEFLTYFQNEAQLEKSRLLSDRFSAERPKGSFSTLEIQRTEQGDSAMYLCASSARQQGAGNIQYFGAGTRLSVL.

This chain links TRBV10-1 with TRBJ2-7, with 8 positions matching TRBD1. Losses at the gene ends were 2 bases for V and 5 bases for J; bases not matched to a gene: 8. This CDR3 region has 15 residues. In germline, CDR1 is WNHNN, CDR2 SYGVQD (reference sequence). CDR3 sequence (DNA): TGCGCCAGCAGTGAGCTTCCAGGGGGCCTGGACGAGCAGTACTTC. Residues: CASSELPGGLDEQYF.

J is TRBJ1-5 and V is TRBV10-1; TRBD1 matches at 7 bases. This CDR3 spans 13 amino acids. V was pared by 4 bases and J by 7 bases, with 4 bases of the junction left unmatched. CDR1 is WNHNN and CDR2 is SYGVQD in the germline V gene (reference sequence). The CDR3, as DNA: TGCGCCAGCAGTGTCGGGACAGACCAGCCCCAGCATTTT. Translated, it gives CASSVGTDQPQHF.

The chain joins TRBV19 to TRBJ1-4; D is undetermined. Germline CDR1 and CDR2: LNHDA and SQIVND (reference sequence). The CDR3 runs to 14 residues. V dropped 3 bases and J dropped 5 bases, with 10 bases sitting between them. Here the CDR3 reads CASSIALSNEKLFF. CDR3 bases: TGTGCCAGTAGTATCGCACTTTCGAATGAAAAACTGTTTTTT. The entire variable domain, with the rest obtained from reference TRBV19 and TRBJ1-4, is as follows: DGGITQSPKYLFRKEGQNVTLSCEQNLNHDAMYWYRQDPGQGLRLIYYSQIVNDFQKGDIAEGYSVSREKKESFPLTVTSAQKNPTAFYLCASSIALSNEKLFFGSGTQLSVL.

The chain uses TRBV29-1 and TRBJ2-1; maybe TRBD2 (7 bases). The germline V gene has CDR1 SQVTM and CDR2 ANQGSEA. This CDR3 has 15 amino acids. The V end lost 3 bases, the J end lost 3 bases, and 15 bases lay between the germline ends. The CDR3 bases are TGCAGCGTTGACGGGGGGCTCTCGGTCTACAATGAGCAGTTCTTC. Its translation: CSVDGGLSVYNEQFF.